The 8 T cell receptor beta chains reported below all come from one sample, sequenced in a study of response to subunit inactivated influenza vaccine. One entry per CDR3 protein, called by TCRdb with MiXCR from the RT-PCR reads. This table holds under 800,000 distinct CDR3 sequences, approximately 14% found once. The sample was PBMCs from blood, taken less than 15 days before vaccination. The source of these receptors is a man between 50 and 59 years old who received an inactivated influenza vaccine.

This clonotype was counted at least ten times. The V and J genes are TRBV5-5 and TRBJ2-2, with 9 bases aligning to TRBD1. The V and J ends lost 3 bases and 5 bases, in that order; junction bases with no gene match: 5. The length of the CDR3 is 15 residues. The germline gives CDR1 SGHKS, CDR2 YYEKEE (reference sequence). This CDR3 is CASSWGQGVTGELFF. The DNA of the CDR3 is TGTGCCAGCAGCTGGGGACAGGGTGTGACCGGGGAGCTGTTTTTT.

This clonotype has at least ten counts. The chain uses TRBV5-6 and TRBJ2-1; D is uncertain. The CDR3 length is 15 residues. Germline V gene sequence: CDR1 SGHDT, CDR2 YYEEEE. The ends were cut back, 0 bases at V and 6 bases at J, with 13 bases in the middle. In nucleotides, the CDR3 is TGTGCCAGCAGCTTGGTGCCCGTTGCGCTCAATGAGCAGTTCTTC. Amino acid sequence: CASSLVPVALNEQFF.

This clonotype occurred many times. The chain has TRBV27 and TRBJ2-2; 7 bases map to TRBD2. The V segment lost 2 bases and the J segment 3 bases; nucleotides outside the gene matches: 9. This CDR3 is built from 17 residues. Germline CDR1 MNHEY, CDR2 SMNVEV (reference sequence). CDR3 nucleotide sequence: TGTGCCAGCAGTTTAATCGCTGGCGGGAGTTACACCGGGGAGCTGTTTTTT. Its protein product is CASSLIAGGSYTGELFF.

This clonotype was recorded at least ten times. The chain employs TRBV4-2 and TRBJ2-7; 10 bases align to TRBD2. V was clipped by 0 bases and J by 2 bases; unmatched bases: 4. CDR1 is LGHNA and CDR2 is YNFKEQ in the germline V gene. The CDR3 loop spans 16 amino acids. CDR3 DNA sequence: TGTGCCAGCAGCCAAGATTGGACTAGCGGACCCTACGAGCAGTACTTC. Encoded protein: CASSQDWTSGPYEQYF.

There are many counts of this clonotype. V is TRBV10-3 and J is TRBJ2-3, with 8 bases that match TRBD1. This CDR3 contains 17 residues. V shed 6 bases and J 6 bases; nucleotides not matched to a gene: 17. Germline V gene sequence: CDR1 ENHRY, CDR2 SYGVKD. CDR3 sequence (DNA): TGTGCCATCAGGGGAGGACAGGGCCTTCCTCGGAGGGATACGCAGTATTTT. It specifies CAIRGGQGLPRRDTQYF.

CDR3 sequence reads: CASSYGVRQPQHF. DNA of the CDR3: TGTGCCAGCAGCTACGGGGTTAGACAGCCCCAGCATTTT. The chain employs TRBV7-2 and TRBJ1-5, with unresolved D. V lost 4 bases and J 7 bases, leaving 11 bases between the germline ends. The V gene's germline CDR1 is SGHTA and CDR2 FQGNSA. The CDR3 totals 13 residues.

This clonotype was picked up a small number of times. This chain links TRBV29-1 with TRBJ2-2; D is perhaps TRBD2 (5 bases). V dropped 5 bases and J dropped 4 bases, with 11 bases sitting between them. Germline V lookup: CDR1 SQVTM, CDR2 ANQGSEA. The CDR3 is made up of 13 amino acids. CDR3 region: CSVRLAATGELFF. The CDR3, as DNA: TGCAGCGTTAGGCTAGCCGCCACCGGGGAGCTGTTTTTT.

The sample holds many counts of this clonotype. The chain is built from TRBV20-1 and TRBJ1-4, with a tentative D call TRBD1 (6 bases). V shed 4 bases and J shed 3 bases, with 12 bases lying between them. CDR3 size: 14 residues. The germline V gene has CDR1 DFQATT and CDR2 SNEGSKA (reference sequence). The CDR3 nucleotides read TGCAGTGCTACCCCGGGACACTCTAATGAAAAACTGTTTTTT. Translated, it gives CSATPGHSNEKLFF.